The present T cell receptor (beta chain) was sequenced within a study of monozygotic twins with inflammatory bowel disease. Regarding the study as a whole: Among the T cells, different subtypes could not be distinguished. Clonotype overlap with others was lower in IBD patients than in healthy twins, a difference that was greatest with disease activity.

Each UMI, carrying a 6-nucleotide sample barcode, came from template switching. TCRdb re-analyzed the 5' RACE reads; it lists each CDR3 protein once, without DNA. The sample shows 400,000 or so distinct CDR3 sequences, and about 2.6% sits with its ten largest clones. The CDR3 has 17 amino acids. From germline, CDR1 is SGHTA and CDR2 FQGNSA. Notes on this clonotype: Its specificity is unknown.

The TCR originated in a human donor with ulcerative colitis or Crohn's disease, or a healthy co-twin of an affected twin (not recorded which). Material for sequencing was blood. The J gene is TRBJ2-5, the V gene TRBV7-2; the D call of TRBD1 rests on TCRdb alone, since no DNA is present to check it. The CDR3 sequence is CASSFPLRGGKRETQYF.